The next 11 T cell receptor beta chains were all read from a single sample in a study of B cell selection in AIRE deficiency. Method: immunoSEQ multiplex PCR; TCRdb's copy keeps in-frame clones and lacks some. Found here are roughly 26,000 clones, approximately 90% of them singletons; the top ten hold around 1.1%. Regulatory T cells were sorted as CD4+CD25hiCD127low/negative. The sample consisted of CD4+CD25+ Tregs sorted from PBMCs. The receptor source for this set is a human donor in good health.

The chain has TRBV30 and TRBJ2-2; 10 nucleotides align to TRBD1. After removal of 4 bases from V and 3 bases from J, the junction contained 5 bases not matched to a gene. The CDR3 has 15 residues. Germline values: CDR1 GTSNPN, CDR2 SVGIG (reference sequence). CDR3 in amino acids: CAWNRDRGHTGELFF. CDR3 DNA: TGTGCCTGGAACCGGGACAGGGGCCACACCGGGGAGCTGTTTTTT.

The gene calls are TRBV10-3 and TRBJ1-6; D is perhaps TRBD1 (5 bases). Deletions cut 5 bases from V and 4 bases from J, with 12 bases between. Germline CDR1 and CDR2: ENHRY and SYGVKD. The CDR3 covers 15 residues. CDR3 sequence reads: CAISFQGPYNSPLHF. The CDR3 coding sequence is TGTGCCATCAGTTTCCAGGGCCCATATAATTCACCCCTCCACTTT.

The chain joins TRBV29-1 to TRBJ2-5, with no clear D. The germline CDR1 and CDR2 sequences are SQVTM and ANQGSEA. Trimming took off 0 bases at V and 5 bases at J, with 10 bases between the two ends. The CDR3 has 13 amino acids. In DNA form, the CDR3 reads TGCAGCGTTGAAGACCTGCTGAGGGAGACCCAGTACTTC. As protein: CSVEDLLRETQYF.

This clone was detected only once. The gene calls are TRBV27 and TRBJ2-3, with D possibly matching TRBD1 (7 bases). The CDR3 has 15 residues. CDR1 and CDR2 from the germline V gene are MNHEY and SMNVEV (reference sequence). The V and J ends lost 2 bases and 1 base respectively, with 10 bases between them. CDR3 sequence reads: CASSLGRGGTDTQYF. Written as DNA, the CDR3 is TGTGCCAGCAGTTTAGGCAGGGGGGGCACAGATACGCAGTATTTT.

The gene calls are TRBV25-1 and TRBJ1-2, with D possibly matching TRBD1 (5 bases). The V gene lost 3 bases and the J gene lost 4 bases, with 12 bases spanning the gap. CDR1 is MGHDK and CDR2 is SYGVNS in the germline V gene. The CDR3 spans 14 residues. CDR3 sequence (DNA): TGTGCCAGCAGTGACTCCTTGGGGGGCTATGGCTACACCTTC. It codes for CASSDSLGGYGYTF.

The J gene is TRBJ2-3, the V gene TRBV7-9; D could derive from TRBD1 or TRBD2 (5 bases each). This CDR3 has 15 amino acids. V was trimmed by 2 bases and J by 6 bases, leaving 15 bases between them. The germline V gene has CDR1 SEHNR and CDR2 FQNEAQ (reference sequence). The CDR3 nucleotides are TGTGCCAGCAGCTTAAGACCCACCGAGGGGGATACGCAGTATTTT. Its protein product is CASSLRPTEGDTQYF.

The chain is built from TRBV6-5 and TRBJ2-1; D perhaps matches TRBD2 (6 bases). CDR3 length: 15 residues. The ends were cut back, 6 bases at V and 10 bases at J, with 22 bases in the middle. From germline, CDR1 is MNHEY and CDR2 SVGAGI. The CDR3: CASSPSGGPEGEQFF. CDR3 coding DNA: TGTGCCAGCAGCCCTTCCGGGGGACCAGAGGGGGAGCAGTTCTTC.

The chain's CDR3 is CASSLALVGYWDTGELFF. CDR3 DNA sequence: TGTGCCAGCAGCTTAGCGCTTGTTGGGTATTGGGACACCGGGGAGCTGTTTTTT. The chain recombines TRBV7-9 with TRBJ2-2; D is undetermined. Trimming cost V 0 bases and J 3 bases, with 17 bases left between them. The CDR3 is 18 amino acids. The germline gives CDR1 SEHNR, CDR2 FQNEAQ (reference sequence).

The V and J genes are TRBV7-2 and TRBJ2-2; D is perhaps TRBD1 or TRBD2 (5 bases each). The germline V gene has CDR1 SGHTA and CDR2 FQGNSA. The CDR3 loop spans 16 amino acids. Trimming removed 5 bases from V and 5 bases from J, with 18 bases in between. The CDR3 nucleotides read TGTGCCAGCAGCCCAGCCGGGACCCTAAGAACCGGGGAGCTGTTTTTT. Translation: CASSPAGTLRTGELFF. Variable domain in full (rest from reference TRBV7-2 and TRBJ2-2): GAGVSQSPSNKVTEKGKDVELRCDPISGHTALYWYRQSLGQGLEFLIYFQGNSAPDKSGLPSDRFSAERTGGSVSTLTIQRTQQEDSAVYLCASSPAGTLRTGELFFGEGSRLTVL.

The CDR3 spells CASSQGGSSPNYGYTF. CDR3 coding DNA: TGCGCCAGCAGCCAAGGCGGATCGAGTCCCAACTATGGCTACACCTTC. The gene calls are TRBV4-1 and TRBJ1-2; no reliable D call. The CDR3 is 16 amino acids. Germline lookup yields CDR1 MGHRA and CDR2 YSYEKL. V lost 1 base to trimming and J lost 2 bases, with 14 bases between them.

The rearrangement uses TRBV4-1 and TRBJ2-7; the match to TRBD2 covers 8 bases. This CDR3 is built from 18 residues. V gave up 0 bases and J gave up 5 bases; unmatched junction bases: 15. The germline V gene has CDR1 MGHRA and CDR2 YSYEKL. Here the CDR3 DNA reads TGCGCCAGCAGCCAAGATGAGGGGAATAGCGGGGCGGCGCACGAGCAGTACTTC. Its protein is CASSQDEGNSGAAHEQYF.